These 10 T cell receptor beta chains came from one sample sequenced in a study of T cell repertoires in cytomegalovirus infection. TCRdb used MiXCR to reprocess the reads, holding one entry per CDR3 protein. Of hundreds of thousands of distinct CDR3 sequences in the sample, 32% were seen once. For these TCRs, the target antigens are not known. Specimen: cultured CD8+ T cells from PBMCs, collected from culture after CMV antigen stimulation. These receptor sequences come from a human donor in good health (CMV status not recorded). Some clones in this sample may be carry-over from other donors' samples.

This rearrangement joins TRBV27 to TRBJ2-1, with 13 bases aligning to TRBD2. The CDR3 has 17 amino acids. The J segment lost 4 bases and the V segment lost 5 bases, leaving 8 bases of the junction unmatched. Germline V lookup: CDR1 MNHEY, CDR2 SMNVEV (reference sequence). The DNA for the CDR3 is TGTGCCAGCAGTCCCTTGACTAGCGGGGGGCGTTACAATGAGCAGTTCTTC. This encodes CASSPLTSGGRYNEQFF.

This clonotype has a count of ten or more. V and J are TRBV7-6 and TRBJ2-1; D is ambiguous. Germline loops: CDR1 SGHVS, CDR2 FNYEAQ. The CDR3 loop spans 13 amino acids. The V and J ends lost 3 bases and 7 bases respectively, with 10 bases between them. The CDR3 here is CASSLGPINEQFF. CDR3 nucleotides: TGTGCCAGCAGCTTGGGTCCGATAAATGAGCAGTTCTTC.

The rearrangement links TRBV28 to TRBJ1-5, with 9 bases matching TRBD1. Germline assignment: CDR1 MDHEN and CDR2 SYDVKM. The CDR3 covers 19 residues. Trimming at V came to 3 bases and at J to 6 bases, leaving 18 bases not matched to a gene. The CDR3 DNA is TGTGCCAGCAGTTTTCCCTCCACAGGGGGCGTACCCCCGGGTCAGCCCCAGCATTTT. Translated: CASSFPSTGGVPPGQPQHF.

The chain has TRBV11-2 and TRBJ1-5; perhaps TRBD1 as D (5 bases). Germline-derived CDR1 and CDR2 are SGHAT and FQNNGV. V was cut by 10 bases and J by 0 bases, with 19 bases left in between. This CDR3 is built from 16 residues. CDR3 coding DNA: TGTGCCATCCGGACACGAGAGGGCCATAGCAATCAGCCCCAGCATTTT. Its translation is CAIRTREGHSNQPQHF. The full variable domain, in which reference TRBV11-2 and TRBJ1-5 provide the parts outside the CDR3, is EAGVAQSPRYKIIEKRQSVAFWCNPISGHATLYWYQQILGQGPKLLIQFQNNGVVDDSQLPKDRFSAERLKGVDSTLKIQPAKLEDSAVYLCAIRTREGHSNQPQHFGDGTRLSIL.

This chain connects TRBV15 to TRBJ1-1; D is unresolved. The V end lost 0 bases, the J end lost 9 bases, and 17 bases lay between the germline ends. Germline CDR1 and CDR2: LNHNV and YYDKDF (reference sequence). CDR3 length: 15 residues. The CDR3: CATSRDRGAYLKAFF. The CDR3 DNA reads TGTGCCACCAGCAGAGATCGAGGCGCCTACCTTAAAGCTTTCTTT.

This rearrangement joins TRBV20-1 to TRBJ2-2, with D possibly TRBD1 on 5 matching bases. Trimming took off 6 bases at V and 7 bases at J, with 9 bases between the two ends. In germline, CDR1 is DFQATT, CDR2 SNEGSKA (reference sequence). The CDR3 runs to 11 residues. CDR3 nucleotide sequence: TGCAGTGCCCAGGGTTTCGGGGAGCTGTTTTTT. Translating it yields CSAQGFGELFF.

This clonotype occurred many times. This chain links TRBV7-2 with TRBJ1-2; 9 bases align to TRBD1. Trimming cost V 7 bases and J 7 bases; bases outside gene matches: 10. Germline-derived CDR1 and CDR2 are SGHTA and FQGNSA. The CDR3 runs 14 residues. CDR3 in DNA: TGTGCCAGCAACCCACCACAGGGGGCAGGTGGCTACACCTTC. Residues: CASNPPQGAGGYTF.

The rearrangement uses TRBV5-6 and TRBJ1-1; 8 bases match TRBD1. Per the germline V gene, CDR1 is SGHDT and CDR2 is YYEEEE. The V gene end was trimmed by 4 bases and the J gene end by 6 bases; junction bases not matched to a gene: 11. CDR3 length: 15 amino acids. This chain's CDR3 is CASSARGQVIPEAFF. DNA of the CDR3: TGTGCCAGCAGCGCCCGGGGACAGGTGATACCTGAAGCTTTCTTT.

CDR3 amino acids: CASSEFAKGYGYTF. CDR3 nucleotide sequence: TGTGCCAGCAGTGAATTTGCTAAGGGCTATGGCTACACCTTC. This sequence joins TRBV25-1 and TRBJ1-2; D uncertain. This CDR3 comprises 14 residues. Deletions cut 1 base from V and 4 bases from J, with 10 bases between. The V gene's germline CDR1 is MGHDK and CDR2 SYGVNS.

This clonotype was observed a handful of times. The chain recombines TRBV24-1 with TRBJ2-1; D gene uncertain. Deletions cut 0 bases from V and 9 bases from J, with 5 bases between. This CDR3 has 12 residues. CDR1 is KGHDR and CDR2 is SFDVKD in the germline V gene. This chain's CDR3 is CATSDLNGEQFF. The CDR3 region has the DNA TGTGCCACCAGTGATTTGAACGGTGAGCAGTTCTTC.